A single sample is the source of the 15 T cell receptor beta chains below, sequenced in a study of vaccination and CD4 T cells after COVID-19. Their specific antigens are unknown. With the Oncomine TCR Beta short-read assay, DNA from cultured CD4+ T cells was sequenced. DNA came from CD4+ T cells after culture. Each CDR3 protein is one row after TCRdb ran MiXCR on the PCR reads. The data show some 8,000 distinct CDR3 sequences, with 30% to 40% seen just once and roughly 13% held by the top ten. This sample's treatment: roughly 10-day PBMC culture with coronavirus spike peptide pools or control peptides (ViraFEST assay). Unexposed donor CD4+ T cells predated the COVID-19 pandemic, collected 2011-2018. Sequencing was carried out using CD4+ T cells from blood, cultured in vitro. These receptors came from a human donor in good health.

This chain links TRBV9 with TRBJ1-2, with D perhaps TRBD1 (5 bases). The germline V gene has CDR1 SGDLS and CDR2 YYNGEE. The CDR3 is 14 amino acids. V lost 4 bases and J lost 5, with 15 bases in between. Here the CDR3 reads CASSLGGEIYGYTF. The CDR3 region has the DNA TGTGCCAGCAGCCTTGGGGGTGAAATATATGGCTACACCTTC.

V gene TRBV6-2 or TRBV6-3 combines with J gene TRBJ2-7, with 7 bases identical to TRBD1. V was clipped by 6 bases and J by 0 bases; unmatched bases: 5. The CDR3 has 14 amino acids. Per the germline V gene, CDR1 is MNHEY and CDR2 is SVGEGT. The CDR3 reads CASRNRDSSYEQYF. DNA for the CDR3: TGTGCCAGCAGGAACCGGGACAGCTCCTACGAGCAGTACTTC.

The chain uses TRBV19 and TRBJ2-5; D unresolved. The CDR3 extends over 12 amino acids. Germline CDR1 reads LNHDA; CDR2 reads SQIVND (reference sequence). The V gene lost 4 bases and the J gene lost 5 bases, with 8 bases spanning the gap. The CDR3 DNA reads TGTGCCAGTAGTAGTAGTGGGGAGACCCAGTACTTC. As protein: CASSSSGETQYF.

The rearrangement joins TRBV6-5 to TRBJ1-5, with a weak D call TRBD1 (5 bases). The CDR3 consists of 16 residues. Trimming removed 2 bases at V and 0 bases at J, with 11 bases between. CDR1 and CDR2 from the germline V gene are MNHEY and SVGAGI. The CDR3 DNA follows: TGTGCCAGCAGTTACGGGGGACCAAATAGCAATCAGCCCCAGCATTTT. Its protein product is CASSYGGPNSNQPQHF.

The chain recombines TRBV20-1 with TRBJ2-5, with 9 bases matching TRBD2. Germline-derived CDR1 and CDR2 are DFQATT and SNEGSKA (reference sequence). V dropped 7 bases and J dropped 9; count of bases not matched to a gene: 12. The CDR3 extends over 13 amino acids. CDR3 bases: TGCAGTGTCAGGGGGGGACTAGCTCGGGCCCAGTACTTC. The encoded protein is CSVRGGLARAQYF.

The chain links TRBV12-3 or TRBV12-4 to TRBJ1-5, with 10 bases aligning to TRBD1. V gave up 6 bases and J gave up 7 bases; unmatched junction bases: 6. The CDR3 loop spans 14 amino acids. The CDR3 DNA follows: TGTGCCAGCAGAGGACAGGGGGACGGGCAGCCCCAGCATTTT. Translation gives CASRGQGDGQPQHF.

The chain employs TRBV6-1 and TRBJ1-2; D uncertain. The CDR3 consists of 15 residues. Germline V gene data show CDR1 as MNHNS and CDR2 as SASEGT. Trimming took off 0 bases at V and 0 bases at J, with 8 bases between the two ends. The CDR3 DNA sequence: TGTGCCAGCAGTGAAGCGCGGTCCGCTAACTATGGCTACACCTTC. It is translated as CASSEARSANYGYTF.

This clonotype has only a few counts. The gene calls are TRBV6-1 and TRBJ1-6, with a tentative D call TRBD1 (5 bases). Germline loops: CDR1 MNHNS, CDR2 SASEGT. Trimming cost V 5 bases and J 8 bases, with 7 bases left between them. The CDR3 runs 12 residues. CDR3 loop: CASSRGYSPLHF. CDR3 bases: TGTGCCAGCAGTCGGGGGTATTCACCCCTCCACTTT.

The chain links TRBV20-1 to TRBJ1-1, with D hard to call. V gave up 4 bases and J gave up 8 bases, with 14 bases separating them. The CDR3 covers 12 residues. The germline V gene has CDR1 DFQATT and CDR2 SNEGSKA (reference sequence). The DNA for the CDR3 is TGCAGTGCTAATTCTCAGGATTTCGAAGCTTTCTTT. Amino acids: CSANSQDFEAFF.

This chain links TRBV24-1 with TRBJ2-3; no reliable D call. The germline CDR1 and CDR2 sequences are KGHDR and SFDVKD. CDR3 length equals 16 residues. Between the trimmed V and J ends, which lost 2 bases and 2 bases, there was a span of 13 bases. The CDR3 region has the DNA TGTGCCACCAGTGATTGGTCGGCAGGCAACACAGATACGCAGTATTTT. Its translation: CATSDWSAGNTDTQYF.

The V gene is TRBV20-1, the J gene TRBJ2-1, with 7 bases matching TRBD2. The CDR3 totals 13 residues. Unmatched junction bases numbered 8, after V lost 5 bases and J lost 7 bases. Looked up from germline, CDR1 is DFQATT and CDR2 is SNEGSKA (reference sequence). The CDR3 region has the DNA TGCAGTGCTGACAAATGGGGGGGAAATGAGCAGTTCTTC. Translating gives CSADKWGGNEQFF.

This sequence joins TRBV28 and TRBJ2-1, with a weak D call TRBD2 (5 bases). In germline, CDR1 is MDHEN, CDR2 SYDVKM. The V and J ends lost 2 bases and 1 base respectively, with 15 bases between them. The CDR3 is 17 amino acids. The chain's CDR3 is CASSLPRAWESYNEQFF. CDR3 DNA sequence: TGTGCCAGCAGTTTACCCCGTGCGTGGGAGTCCTACAATGAGCAGTTCTTC. Looking up the rest from reference TRBV28 and TRBJ2-1 gives the full variable domain: DVKVTQSSRYLVKRTGEKVFLECVQDMDHENMFWYRQDPGLGLRLIYFSYDVKMKEKGDIPEGYSVSREKKERFSLILESASTNQTSMYLCASSLPRAWESYNEQFFGPGTRLTVL.

The V call is TRBV20-1, the J call TRBJ2-3, with D perhaps matching TRBD2 (5 bases). CDR3 length: 14 amino acids. V was trimmed by 5 bases and J by 1 base, leaving 13 bases between them. Per the germline V gene, CDR1 is DFQATT and CDR2 is SNEGSKA (reference sequence). The chain's CDR3 is CSAGGGSGTDTQYF. DNA of the CDR3: TGCAGTGCTGGAGGCGGTAGCGGCACAGATACGCAGTATTTT.

J is TRBJ2-3 and V is TRBV10-3; 11 bases match TRBD2. CDR3 length: 15 amino acids. The J segment lost 9 bases and the V segment lost 4 bases, leaving 9 bases of the junction unmatched. Germline V lookup: CDR1 ENHRY, CDR2 SYGVKD. CDR3: CAISGNSGRGGTQYF. The CDR3 DNA reads as TGTGCCATCAGTGGGAATAGCGGGAGGGGGGGGACGCAGTATTTT.

Only a few counts were recorded for this clonotype. CDR3 nucleotides: TGCGCCAGCAGCTTGGCAACAGGGAACTATGGCTACACCTTC. Translated: CASSLATGNYGYTF. This chain connects TRBV5-1 to TRBJ1-2, with D tentatively TRBD1 (6 bases). Germline assignment: CDR1 SGHRS and CDR2 YFSETQ. Trimming cost V 0 bases and J 2 bases, with 8 bases left between them. The CDR3 has 14 amino acids.